This TCR beta chain was found in a study of blood T cell repertoires in COVID-19. Study overall: Sources were T cells, B-cell-depleted T cells, or PBMCs; the material itself was cDNA or gDNA.

Participant age was roughly 18 to 95 years, and participants resided in about 25 US areas. Assignment of participants to cohorts was predicated upon participant-reported clinical history. Original processing methods: Amplification with reference gene primers provided the estimates of nucleated cell counts. Repertoires were generated with immunoSEQ multiplex PCR, while TCRdb's copy carries only in-frame clones and drops some. The V and J calls and the clone size are those of that table, but D and trimming were determined from the DNA. The sample has about 350,000 clones; approximately 91% are singletons. The sequenced sample consisted of PBMCs or T cells enriched from blood (not recorded which). This receptor was taken from a woman aged 25 to 45 who had been exposed to COVID-19.

This CDR3 is CASSLLGGRDYGYTF. The CDR3 DNA is TGTGCCAGCAGTTTATTGGGGGGGAGGGACTATGGCTACACCTTC. The chain is built from TRBV28 and TRBJ1-2; perhaps TRBD1 as D (5 bases). The length of the CDR3 is 15 residues. Per the germline V gene, CDR1 is MDHEN and CDR2 is SYDVKM. V was cut by 1 base and J by 3 bases, with 12 bases left in between.